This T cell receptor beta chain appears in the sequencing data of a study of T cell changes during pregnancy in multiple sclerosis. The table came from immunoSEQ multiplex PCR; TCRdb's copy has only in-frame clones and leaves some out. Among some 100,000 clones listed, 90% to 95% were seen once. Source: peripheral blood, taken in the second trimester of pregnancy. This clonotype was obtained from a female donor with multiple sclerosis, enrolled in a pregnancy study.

The CDR3 is CSVGLAGGFEQYF. For the CDR3, the DNA is TGCAGCGTTGGACTAGCGGGAGGTTTTGAGCAGTACTTC. The chain joins TRBV29-1 to TRBJ2-7, with 13 nucleotides matching TRBD2. Germline V gives CDR1 SQVTM, CDR2 ANQGSEA. The junction had 4 bases not matched to a gene; V was cut back by 4 bases and J by 7 bases. The CDR3 has 13 residues.